The T cell receptor beta chain under discussion was sequenced for a study of T-cell reconstitution after alpha-beta-depleted transplantation in children listed by TCRdb under 2016. Notes on the research overall: Using TCR repertoire profiling, the study followed T-cell immune reconstitution in a quantitative way in children after TCRalphabeta/CD19-depleted allogeneic hematopoietic cell transplantation.

CDR1 and CDR2 (SGHTA, FQGNSA) derive from the germline V gene. Including cysteine and phenylalanine, the CDR3 has 16 amino acids. The entry retains the CDR3 DNA only, 48 bases that are in frame from base 1. V and J lose 5 bases and 6 bases, and a span of 17 bases separates them. Concerning this clonotype itself: The antigen this receptor binds is unknown. No qualities accompany the bases; no much larger clone lies one base away.

The method behind the library was PCR. Sequenced using an Illumina HiSeq 2500. To normalize quantification of the TCRbeta repertoire, the TCR libraries were built with molecular barcoding that relied on unique molecular identifiers. TCRdb reran the public reads through fastp at Q25 and MiXCR, keeping productive beta chains. Identical CDR3 proteins give one entry, which carries the most common genes and DNA. This sample is represented by 450,000 to 600,000 distinct CDR3 sequences; about 33% of them were singletons. Together, the top ten hold 2% to 3% of the sample. The chain uses TRBV7-2 and TRBJ1-6, with the D gene not clear enough to name. The TCR sequence derives from a human donor who donated a stem cell graft to a child with aplastic anemia. This sample comprised PBMCs from the stem cell graft donor, obtained from the stem cell graft. The DNA sequence follows: TGTGCCAGCAGCCGAACTAGAGGGTTGGGTAATTCACCCCTCCACTTT. This codes for CASSRTRGLGNSPLHF.